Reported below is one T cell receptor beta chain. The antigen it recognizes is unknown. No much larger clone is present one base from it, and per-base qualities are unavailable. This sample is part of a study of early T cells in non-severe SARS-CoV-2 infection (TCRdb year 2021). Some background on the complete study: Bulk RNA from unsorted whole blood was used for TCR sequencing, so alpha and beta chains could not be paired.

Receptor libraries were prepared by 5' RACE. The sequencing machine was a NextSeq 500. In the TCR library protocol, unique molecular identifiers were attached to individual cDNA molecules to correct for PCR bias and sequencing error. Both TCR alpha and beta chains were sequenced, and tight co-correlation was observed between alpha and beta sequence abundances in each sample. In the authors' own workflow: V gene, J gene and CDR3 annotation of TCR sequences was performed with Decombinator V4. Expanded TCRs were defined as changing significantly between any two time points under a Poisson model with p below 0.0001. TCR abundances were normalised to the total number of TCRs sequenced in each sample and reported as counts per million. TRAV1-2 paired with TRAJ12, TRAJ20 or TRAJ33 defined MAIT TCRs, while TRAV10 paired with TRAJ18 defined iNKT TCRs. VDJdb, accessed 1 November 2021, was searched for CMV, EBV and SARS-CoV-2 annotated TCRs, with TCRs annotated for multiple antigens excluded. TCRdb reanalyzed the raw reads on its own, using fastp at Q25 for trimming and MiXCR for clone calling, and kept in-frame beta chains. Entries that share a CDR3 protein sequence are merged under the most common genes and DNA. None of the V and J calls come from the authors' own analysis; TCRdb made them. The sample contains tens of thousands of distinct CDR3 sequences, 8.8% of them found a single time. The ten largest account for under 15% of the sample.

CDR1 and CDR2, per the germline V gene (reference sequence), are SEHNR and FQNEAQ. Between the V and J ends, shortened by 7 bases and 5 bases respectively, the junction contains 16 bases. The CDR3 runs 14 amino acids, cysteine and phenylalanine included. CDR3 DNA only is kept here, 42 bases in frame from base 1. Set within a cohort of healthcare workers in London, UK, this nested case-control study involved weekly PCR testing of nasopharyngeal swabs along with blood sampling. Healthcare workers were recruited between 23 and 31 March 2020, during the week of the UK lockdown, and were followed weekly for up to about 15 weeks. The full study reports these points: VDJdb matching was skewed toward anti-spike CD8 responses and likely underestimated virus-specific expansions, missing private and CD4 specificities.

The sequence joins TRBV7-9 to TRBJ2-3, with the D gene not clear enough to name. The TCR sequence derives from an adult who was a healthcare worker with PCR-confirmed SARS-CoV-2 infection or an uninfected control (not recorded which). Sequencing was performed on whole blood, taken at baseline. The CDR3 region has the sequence CASTTSASLDTQYF. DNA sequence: TGTGCCAGCACCACCAGCGCGAGCCTAGATACGCAGTATTTT.